This entry features one T cell receptor (beta chain) sequence. Antigen: not known. The CDR3 is made up of 17 amino acids. CDR1 is MNHEY, CDR2 SMNVEV, per germline (reference sequence). J gave up 3 bases and V 5 bases, and 15 bases lay outside the gene matches. This entry is derived from a study of a mutant IDH1 vaccine in newly diagnosed glioma. At the level of the study: Patients began vaccination 4-6 weeks after radiotherapy alone, or with temozolomide cycles. Treated patients, averaging around 40 years, were roughly 60% male and roughly 38% female. General observations from the study: Across multiple MHC alleles, 90% to 95% of patients had vaccine-induced responses.

The assay was immunoSEQ multiplex PCR, and TCRdb's table has in-frame clones only and misses some. Among over 45,000 clones listed, about 86% were seen once. Time point indicated: week 5, during vaccination. Doses consisted of 300 ug of mutant IDH1 20-mer peptide each, paired with topical imiquimod. The receptor's source is a man aged 25 to 40 with glioma. Material: PBMCs, obtained from a glioma patient whose treatment included an IDH1 peptide vaccine. J is TRBJ1-2 and V is TRBV27; 7 bases align to TRBD1. The CDR3 DNA follows: TGTGCCAGCAGTCCAATTCCAGGACAGGCTTGGGACTATGGCTACACCTTC. Amino acids: CASSPIPGQAWDYGYTF.